This T cell receptor beta chain came from a study of blood T cells in healthy people across ages. V shed 0 bases and J shed 7 bases, with 16 bases lying between them. Looked up from germline, CDR1 is SNHLY and CDR2 is FYNNEI. This CDR3 is 16 amino acids long. The use of a sample-barcoded 5' primer and a J-beta primer mix characterized a second PCR of about 6 to 12 cycles. A single record per CDR3 protein comes from TCRdb applying MiXCR to the 5' RACE reads. Seen here are about 800,000 distinct CDR3 sequences, roughly 50% observed once, and the top ten hold roughly 20%. Researchers isolated at least 7 million PBMCs per sample.

The J gene is TRBJ2-1, the V gene TRBV2; D is ambiguous. The sequenced sample consisted of blood. This receptor was taken from a man younger than 45 in good health. The CDR3 sequence: CASSEALRVPANEQFF. The CDR3 DNA reads TGTGCCAGCAGTGAAGCGCTTAGGGTCCCCGCAAATGAGCAGTTCTTC.